This T cell receptor (beta chain) was documented in a study of blood T cell repertoires in COVID-19. Looking at the study overall: COVID-19 samples collected from the United States, Italy and Spain covered acute and convalescent phases. PBMCs, B-cell-depleted T cells, or T cells provided the cDNA or gDNA that made up the material.

Seattle cases were enrolled at active infection and followed longitudinally. CDR3 length equals 16 residues. V gave up 4 bases and J gave up 3 bases, with 18 bases separating them. Germline CDR1 LGHNA, CDR2 YSLEER. The authors' processing: Scientists estimated how many nucleated cells there were by amplifying reference gene primers. The protocol was immunoSEQ multiplex PCR, while the TCRdb copy is restricted to in-frame clones and leaves out a portion. That table gives V, J and clone size, and the DNA gave D and trimming. The sample records about 230,000 clones, 80% to 90% being singletons. Sequencing was done on a sample of peripheral blood. This TCR came from a man aged 50 or older with COVID-19, enrolled during active disease. The chain joins TRBV4-3 to TRBJ1-2, with a tentative D call TRBD1 (6 bases). Here the CDR3 DNA reads TGCGCCAGCAGCCCTTCCAGGGGTCTGCTACACTATGGCTACACCTTC. It specifies CASSPSRGLLHYGYTF.